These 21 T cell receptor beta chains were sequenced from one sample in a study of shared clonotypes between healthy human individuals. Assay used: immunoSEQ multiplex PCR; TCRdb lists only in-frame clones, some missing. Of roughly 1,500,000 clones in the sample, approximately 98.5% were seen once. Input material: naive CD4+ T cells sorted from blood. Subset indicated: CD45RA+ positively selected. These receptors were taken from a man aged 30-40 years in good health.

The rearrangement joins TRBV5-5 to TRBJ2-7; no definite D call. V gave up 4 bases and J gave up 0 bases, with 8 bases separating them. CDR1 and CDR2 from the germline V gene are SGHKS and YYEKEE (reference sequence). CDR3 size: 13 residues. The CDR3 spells CASSPTPSYEQYF. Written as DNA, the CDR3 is TGTGCCAGCAGCCCAACACCCTCCTACGAGCAGTACTTC.

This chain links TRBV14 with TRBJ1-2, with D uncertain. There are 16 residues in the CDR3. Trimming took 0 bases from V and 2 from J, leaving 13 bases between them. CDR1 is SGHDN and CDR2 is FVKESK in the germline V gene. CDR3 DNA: TGTGCCAGCAGCCAAGATGGTCCGGGTTGGAACTATGGCTACACCTTC. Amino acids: CASSQDGPGWNYGYTF.

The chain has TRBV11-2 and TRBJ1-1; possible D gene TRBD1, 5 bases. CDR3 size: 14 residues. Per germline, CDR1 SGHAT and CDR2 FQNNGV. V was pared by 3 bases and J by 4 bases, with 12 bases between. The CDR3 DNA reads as TGTGCCAGCAGCTTCTCAAGACAGCTCACTGAAGCTTTCTTT. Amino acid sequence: CASSFSRQLTEAFF.

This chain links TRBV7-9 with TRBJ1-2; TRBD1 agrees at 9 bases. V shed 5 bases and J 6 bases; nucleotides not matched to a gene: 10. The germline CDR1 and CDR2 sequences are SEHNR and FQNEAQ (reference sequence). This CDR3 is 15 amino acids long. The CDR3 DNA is TGTGCCAGCAGCAGAACAGGGGGCGGTACAAATGGCTACACCTTC. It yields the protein CASSRTGGGTNGYTF.

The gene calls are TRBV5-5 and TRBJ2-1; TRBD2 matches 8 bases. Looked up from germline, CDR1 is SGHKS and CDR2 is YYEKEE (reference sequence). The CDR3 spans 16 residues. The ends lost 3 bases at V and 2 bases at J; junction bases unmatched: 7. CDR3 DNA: TGTGCCAGCAGCTACTTCGATAGCGGGACCTACAATGAGCAGTTCTTC. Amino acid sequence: CASSYFDSGTYNEQFF. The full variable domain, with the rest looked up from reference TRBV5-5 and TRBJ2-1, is DAGVTQSPTHLIKTRGQQVTLRCSPISGHKSVSWYQQVLGQGPQFIFQYYEKEERGRGNFPDRFSARQFPNYSSELNVNALLLGDSALYLCASSYFDSGTYNEQFFGPGTRLTVL.

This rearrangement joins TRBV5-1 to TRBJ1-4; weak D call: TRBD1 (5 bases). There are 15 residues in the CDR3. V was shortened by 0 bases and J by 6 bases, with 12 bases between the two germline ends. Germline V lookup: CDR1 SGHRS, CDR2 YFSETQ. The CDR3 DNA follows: TGCGCCAGCAGCTTGGTGGGGGGAGCCCATGAAAAACTGTTTTTT. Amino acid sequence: CASSLVGGAHEKLFF.

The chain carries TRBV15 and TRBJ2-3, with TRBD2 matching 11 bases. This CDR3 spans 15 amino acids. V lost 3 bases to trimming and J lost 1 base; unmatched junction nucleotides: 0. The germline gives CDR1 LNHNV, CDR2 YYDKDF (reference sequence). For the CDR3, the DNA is TGTGCCACCAGCAGTAGCGGGAGGGGCACAGATACGCAGTATTTT. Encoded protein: CATSSSGRGTDTQYF. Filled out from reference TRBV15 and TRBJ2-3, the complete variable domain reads DAMVIQNPRYQVTQFGKPVTLSCSQTLNHNVMYWYQQKSSQAPKLLFHYYDKDFNNEADTPDNFQSRRPNTSFCFLDIRSPGLGDTAMYLCATSSSGRGTDTQYFGPGTRLTVL.

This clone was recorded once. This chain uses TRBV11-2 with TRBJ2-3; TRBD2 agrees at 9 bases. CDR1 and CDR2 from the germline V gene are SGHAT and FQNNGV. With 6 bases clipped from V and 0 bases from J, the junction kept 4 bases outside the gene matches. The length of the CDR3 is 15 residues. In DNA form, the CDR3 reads TGTGCCAGCAGGTCAACTAGCGGGAGCACAGATACGCAGTATTTT. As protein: CASRSTSGSTDTQYF.

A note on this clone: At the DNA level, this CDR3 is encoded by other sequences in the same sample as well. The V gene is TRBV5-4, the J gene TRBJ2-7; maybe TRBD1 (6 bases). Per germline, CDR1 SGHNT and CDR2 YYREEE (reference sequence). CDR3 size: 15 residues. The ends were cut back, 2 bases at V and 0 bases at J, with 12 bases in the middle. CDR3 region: CASSLQTGSSYEQYF. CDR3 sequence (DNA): TGTGCCAGCAGCTTACAGACAGGCAGCTCCTACGAGCAGTACTTC.

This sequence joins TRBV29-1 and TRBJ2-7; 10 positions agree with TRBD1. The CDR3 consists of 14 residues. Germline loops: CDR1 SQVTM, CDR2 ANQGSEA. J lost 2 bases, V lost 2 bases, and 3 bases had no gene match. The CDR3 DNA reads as TGCAGCGTTGAAAGAGGGACAGGGGCCTACGAGCAGTACTTC. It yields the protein CSVERGTGAYEQYF.

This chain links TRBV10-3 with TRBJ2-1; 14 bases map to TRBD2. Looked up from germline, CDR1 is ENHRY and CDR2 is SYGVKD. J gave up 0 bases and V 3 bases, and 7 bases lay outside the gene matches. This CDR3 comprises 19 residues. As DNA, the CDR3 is TGTGCCATCAGTGAAGCCGGGACTAGCGGGAGTTTCTCCTACAATGAGCAGTTCTTC. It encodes CAISEAGTSGSFSYNEQFF.

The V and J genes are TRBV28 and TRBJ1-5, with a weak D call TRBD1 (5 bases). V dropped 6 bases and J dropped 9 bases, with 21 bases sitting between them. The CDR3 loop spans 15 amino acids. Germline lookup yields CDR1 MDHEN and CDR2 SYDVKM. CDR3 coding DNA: TGTGCCAGCAGAGGGGCGGGCAATGGAGGATGGCCCCAGCATTTT. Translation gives CASRGAGNGGWPQHF.

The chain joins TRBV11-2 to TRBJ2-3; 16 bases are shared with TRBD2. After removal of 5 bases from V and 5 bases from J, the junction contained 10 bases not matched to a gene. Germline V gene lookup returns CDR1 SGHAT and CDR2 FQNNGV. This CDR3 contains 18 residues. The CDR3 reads CASSPGTSGRAFQDTQYF. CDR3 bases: TGTGCCAGCAGCCCAGGGACTAGCGGGAGGGCCTTTCAAGATACGCAGTATTTT.

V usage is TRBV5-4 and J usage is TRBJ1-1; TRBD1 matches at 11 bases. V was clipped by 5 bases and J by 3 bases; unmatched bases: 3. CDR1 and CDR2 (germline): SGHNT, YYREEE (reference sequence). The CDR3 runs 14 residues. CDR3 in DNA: TGTGCCAGCAGAGGGGACAGGGGGTACACTGAAGCTTTCTTT. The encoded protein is CASRGDRGYTEAFF.

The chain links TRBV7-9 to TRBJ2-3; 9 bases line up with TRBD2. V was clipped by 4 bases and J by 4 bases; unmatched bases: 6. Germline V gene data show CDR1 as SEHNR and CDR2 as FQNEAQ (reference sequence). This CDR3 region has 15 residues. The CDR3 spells CASSSLAGRADTQYF. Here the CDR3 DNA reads TGTGCCAGCAGCTCGCTAGCGGGAAGGGCAGATACGCAGTATTTT.

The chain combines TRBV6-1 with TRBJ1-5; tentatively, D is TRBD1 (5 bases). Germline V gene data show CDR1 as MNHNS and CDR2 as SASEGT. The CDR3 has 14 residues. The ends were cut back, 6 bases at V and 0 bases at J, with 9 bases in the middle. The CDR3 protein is CASRGRISNQPQHF. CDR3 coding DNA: TGTGCCAGCAGGGGGCGTATTAGCAATCAGCCCCAGCATTTT.

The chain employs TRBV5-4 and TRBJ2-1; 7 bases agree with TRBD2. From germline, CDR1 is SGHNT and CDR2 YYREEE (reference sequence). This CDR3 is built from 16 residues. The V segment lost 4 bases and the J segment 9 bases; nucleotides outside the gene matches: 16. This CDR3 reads CASSLSRLRELSEQFF. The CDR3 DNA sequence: TGTGCCAGCAGCCTCTCCCGCTTGCGGGAGCTTAGTGAGCAGTTCTTC.

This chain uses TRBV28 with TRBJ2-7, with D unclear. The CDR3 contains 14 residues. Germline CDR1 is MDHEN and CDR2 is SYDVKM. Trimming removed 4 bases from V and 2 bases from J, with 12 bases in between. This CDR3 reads CASSSPGQTYEQYF. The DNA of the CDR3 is TGTGCCAGCAGTTCCCCGGGCCAGACCTACGAGCAGTACTTC. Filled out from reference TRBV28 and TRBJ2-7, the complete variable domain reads DVKVTQSSRYLVKRTGEKVFLECVQDMDHENMFWYRQDPGLGLRLIYFSYDVKMKEKGDIPEGYSVSREKKERFSLILESASTNQTSMYLCASSSPGQTYEQYFGPGTRLTVT.

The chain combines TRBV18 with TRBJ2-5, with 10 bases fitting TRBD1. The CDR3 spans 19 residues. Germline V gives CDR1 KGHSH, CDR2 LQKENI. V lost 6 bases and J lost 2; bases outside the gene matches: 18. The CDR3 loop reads CASSRTGTGAHSRQETQYF. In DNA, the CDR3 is TGTGCCAGCTCCAGAACCGGGACAGGGGCCCATAGTAGGCAAGAGACCCAGTACTTC.

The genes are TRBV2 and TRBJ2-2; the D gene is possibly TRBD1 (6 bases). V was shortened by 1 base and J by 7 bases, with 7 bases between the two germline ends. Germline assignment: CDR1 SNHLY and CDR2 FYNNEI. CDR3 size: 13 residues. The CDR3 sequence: CASSEVDSGELFF. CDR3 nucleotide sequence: TGTGCCAGCAGTGAAGTGGACAGCGGGGAGCTGTTTTTT.

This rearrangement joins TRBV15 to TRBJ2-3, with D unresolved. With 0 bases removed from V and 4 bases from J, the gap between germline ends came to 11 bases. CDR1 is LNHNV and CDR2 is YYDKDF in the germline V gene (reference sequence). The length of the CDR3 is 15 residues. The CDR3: CATSRDRGRSDTQYF. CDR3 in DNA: TGTGCCACCAGCAGAGATAGAGGTCGGTCAGATACGCAGTATTTT.